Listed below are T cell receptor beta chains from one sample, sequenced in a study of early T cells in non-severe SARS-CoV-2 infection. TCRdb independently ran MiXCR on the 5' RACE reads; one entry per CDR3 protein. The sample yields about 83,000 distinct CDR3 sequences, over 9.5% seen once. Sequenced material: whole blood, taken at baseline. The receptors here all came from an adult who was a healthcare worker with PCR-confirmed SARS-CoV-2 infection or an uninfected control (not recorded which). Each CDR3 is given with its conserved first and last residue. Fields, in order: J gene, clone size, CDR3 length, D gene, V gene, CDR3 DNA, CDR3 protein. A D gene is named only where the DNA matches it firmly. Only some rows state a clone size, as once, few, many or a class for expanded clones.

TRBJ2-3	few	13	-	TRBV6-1	TGTGCCAGCAGTGAAGCCCTGCGAGATACGCAGTATTTT	CASSEALRDTQYF
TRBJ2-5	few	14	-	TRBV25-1	TGTGCCAGCAGTGGGGCGAACCTCCCGGAGACCCAGTACTTC	CASSGANLPETQYF
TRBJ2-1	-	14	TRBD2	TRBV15	TGTGCCACCAGCAGGCTAGCGGTGGGTGCTGAGCAGTTCTTC	CATSRLAVGAEQFF
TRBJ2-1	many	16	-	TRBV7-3	TGTGCCAGCAGCTTACGAGGCCGCGGGTCCTACAATGAGCAGTTCTTC	CASSLRGRGSYNEQFF
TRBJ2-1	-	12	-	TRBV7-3	TGTGCCAGCAGCTTGTCTTCCAATGAGCAGTTCTTC	CASSLSSNEQFF
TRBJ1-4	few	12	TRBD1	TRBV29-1	TGCAGCGGTGGACCCCCAGGGGGAAAACTGTTTTTT	CSGGPPGGKLFF
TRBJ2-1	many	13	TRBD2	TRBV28	TGTGCCAGCAGTTCTAGCGGGAGGGCCGCACATCTCTTC	CASSSSGRAAHLF
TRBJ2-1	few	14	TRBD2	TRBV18	TGTGCCAGCTCACCATCTAGCGGATACAATGAGCAGTTCTTC	CASSPSSGYNEQFF
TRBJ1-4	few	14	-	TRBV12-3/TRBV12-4	TGTGCCAGCAGTTTGGGCGGATACAATGAAAAACTGTTTTTT	CASSLGGYNEKLFF
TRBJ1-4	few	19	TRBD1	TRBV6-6	TGTGCCAGCAGTTACAACCCGGGACAGGGAAAGGCCGGAAGGGGAAAACTGTTTTTT	CASSYNPGQGKAGRGKLFF
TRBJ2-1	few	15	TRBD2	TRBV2	TGTGCCAGCAGCCGGAGACTAGCGGTAGACAATGAGCAGTTCTTC	CASSRRLAVDNEQFF
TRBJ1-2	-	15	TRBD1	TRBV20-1	TGCAGTGCTAGGGGCCAGGGGGCCGAGAGCTATGGCTACACCTTC	CSARGQGAESYGYTF
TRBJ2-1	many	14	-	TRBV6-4	TGTGCCAGCAGTGACTCGCTTTCCGCGGATGAGCAGTTCTTC	CASSDSLSADEQFF
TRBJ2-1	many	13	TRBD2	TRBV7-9	TGTGCCAGCATGAGCGGGGCCATAAATGAGCAGTTCTTC	CASMSGAINEQFF
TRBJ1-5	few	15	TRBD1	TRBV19	TGTGCCAGTAGGACTGACAGGGCCCACAATCAGCCCCAGCATTTT	CASRTDRAHNQPQHF
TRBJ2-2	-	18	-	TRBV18	TGTGCCAGCTCACCCTCCATCTTCCCAGCGGAGTACACCGGGGAGCTGTTTTTT	CASSPSIFPAEYTGELFF
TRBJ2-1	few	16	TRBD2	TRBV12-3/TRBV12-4	TGTGCCAGCAGTCGGAATCCTAGCGGGCTGTACAATGAGCAGTTCTTC	CASSRNPSGLYNEQFF
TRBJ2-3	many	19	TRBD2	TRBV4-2	TGTGCCAGCAGCCAACTTCCCCCGCGACTAGCGGGGGCCACAGATACGCAGTATTTT	CASSQLPPRLAGATDTQYF
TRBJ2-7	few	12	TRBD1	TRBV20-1	TGCAGTGCTCGACAGGGGAGCTACGAGCAGTACTTC	CSARQGSYEQYF
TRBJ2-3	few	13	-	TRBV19	TGTGCCAGTAACCTACCGGGCACAGATACGCAGTATTTT	CASNLPGTDTQYF
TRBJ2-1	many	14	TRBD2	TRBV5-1	TGCGCCAGCAGCTTGGGGCGGACTAGTAATGAGCAGTTCTTC	CASSLGRTSNEQFF
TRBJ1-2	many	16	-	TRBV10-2	TGCGCCAGCAGTAATTCCACCTTTTTACTCAACTATGGCTACACCTTC	CASSNSTFLLNYGYTF
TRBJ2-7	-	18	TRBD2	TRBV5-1	TGCGCCAGCAGCTTGCGGGGATTGCTGACTAGCGGGAGCCCCGAGCAGTACTTC	CASSLRGLLTSGSPEQYF
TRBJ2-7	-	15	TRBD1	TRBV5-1	TGCGCCAGCCGAAGTACTAGGGACAGGGGCTACGAGCAGTACTTC	CASRSTRDRGYEQYF
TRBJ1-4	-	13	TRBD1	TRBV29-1	TGCAGCGTTGTTCAGGGGGGGAATGAAAAACTGTTTTTT	CSVVQGGNEKLFF
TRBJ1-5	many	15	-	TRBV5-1	TGCGCCAGCAGTCCGATGGGGGGAAGCAATCAGCCCCAGCATTTT	CASSPMGGSNQPQHF
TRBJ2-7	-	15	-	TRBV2	TGTGCCAGCAGTGAAGGTCCCATCCCTCCCTACGAGCAGTACTTC	CASSEGPIPPYEQYF
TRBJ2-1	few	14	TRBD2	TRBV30	TGTGCCTGGAAGGCGGGAGGGACCCACAATGAGCAGTTCTTC	CAWKAGGTHNEQFF
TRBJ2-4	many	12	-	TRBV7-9	TGTGCCAGCTCGCTAGCCAAAAACATTCAGTACTTC	CASSLAKNIQYF
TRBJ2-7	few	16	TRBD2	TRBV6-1	TGTGCCAGCAGCCTTGGACCTCTAGCGGGAGGAAGTGAGCAGTACTTC	CASSLGPLAGGSEQYF
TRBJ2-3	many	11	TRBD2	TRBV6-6	TGTGCCAGCAGTCCTGGGACTAGGCAGTATTTT	CASSPGTRQYF
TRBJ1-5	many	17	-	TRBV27	TGTGCCAGCAGTTCCCTCCTAGACCATTCGGGCAATCAGCCCCAGCATTTT	CASSSLLDHSGNQPQHF
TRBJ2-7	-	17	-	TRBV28	TGTGCCAGCAGCCTGCCCGGGACTCTGGGGGATATGGGTGAGCAGTACTTC	CASSLPGTLGDMGEQYF
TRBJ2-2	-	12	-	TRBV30	TGTGCCTGGACTGGGAACACCGGGGAGCTGTTTTTT	CAWTGNTGELFF
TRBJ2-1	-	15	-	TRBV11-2	TGTGCCAGCAGCTTCGCCGTTGGCAGGTTCGATGAGCAGTTCTTC	CASSFAVGRFDEQFF
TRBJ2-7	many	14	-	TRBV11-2	TGTGCCAGCAGCGAGGCCAGCCATGGCTACGAGCAGTACTTC	CASSEASHGYEQYF
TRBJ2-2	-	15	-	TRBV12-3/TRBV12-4	TGTGCCAGCAGTTTGGACGGACTTGTCACCGGGGAGCTGTTTTTT	CASSLDGLVTGELFF
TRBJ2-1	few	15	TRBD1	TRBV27	TGTGCCAGCAGTTTAAACAGGGGGGAGGTAAATGAGCAGTTCTTC	CASSLNRGEVNEQFF
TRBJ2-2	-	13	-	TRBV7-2	TGTGCCAGCAGCTTAAAATACACCGGGGAGCTGTTTTTT	CASSLKYTGELFF
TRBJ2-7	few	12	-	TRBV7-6	TGTGCCAGCAGCTTAACTTTAAACGAGCAGTACTTC	CASSLTLNEQYF
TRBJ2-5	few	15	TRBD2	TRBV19	TGTGCCAGTAGCCGGGGGACTAGCGGAAGGGAGACCCAGTACTTC	CASSRGTSGRETQYF
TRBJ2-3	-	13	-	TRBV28	TGTGCCAGCAGTAGATGGGGCACAGATACGCAGTATTTT	CASSRWGTDTQYF
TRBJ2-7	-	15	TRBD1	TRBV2	TGTGCCAGCAGAGGGACAGGCCCGAGCTCCTACGAGCAGTACTTC	CASRGTGPSSYEQYF
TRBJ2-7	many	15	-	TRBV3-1	TGTGCCAGCAGCGCCCGGGGAGCGAGACTATACGAGCAGTACTTC	CASSARGARLYEQYF